The next 3 T cell receptor beta chains were all read from a single sample in a study of PD-1 blockade in mismatch repair-deficient tumors. Assay used: immunoSEQ multiplex PCR; TCRdb lists only in-frame clones, some missing. Among about 38,000 clones listed, around 79% were seen once. This specimen consisted of peripheral blood, obtained 4 weeks after starting pembrolizumab. The source is an adult with mismatch repair-deficient cancer.

Regarding this clone: A much bigger clone sits one base away, suggesting this may be a read error. The chain couples TRBV28 to TRBJ2-3; 12 bases fit TRBD2. CDR1 is MDHEN, CDR2 SYDVKM, per germline. V dropped 5 bases and J dropped 0; count of bases not matched to a gene: 0. The CDR3 totals 15 residues. The CDR3 sequence: CASSGTSGSTDTQYF. The CDR3 bases are TGTGCCAGCAGTGGGACTAGCGGGAGCACAGATACGCAGTATTTT.

This chain uses TRBV29-1 with TRBJ2-7, with unresolved D. Germline CDR1 and CDR2: SQVTM and ANQGSEA. CDR3 length equals 13 residues. Trimming stripped 0 bases from V and 0 bases from J, with 6 bases between. The CDR3 coding sequence is TGCAGCGTTGAAGAGGACCTCTCCTACGAGCAGTACTTC. Translating gives CSVEEDLSYEQYF.

The chain links TRBV7-3 to TRBJ2-1; 8 bases match TRBD2. The V gene end was trimmed by 5 bases and the J gene end by 8 bases; junction bases not matched to a gene: 11. The CDR3 runs to 15 residues. Germline lookup yields CDR1 SGHTA and CDR2 FQGTGA. The CDR3 nucleotides read TGTGCCAGCAGCCCAGACGGCGGGAGGAGCGATGAGCAGTTCTTC. Protein: CASSPDGGRSDEQFF.